This T cell receptor (beta chain) was identified in a study of T cells after yellow fever vaccination. General observations from the study: Peaking faster, on day 5 versus 15, the secondary response was nonetheless weaker. Most clones from primary vaccination were detected again post-booster (about 96% CD4, more than 85% CD8).

Between the trimmed V and J ends, which lost 2 bases and 3 bases, there was a span of 11 bases. The CDR3 has 15 amino acids. CDR1 and CDR2 (germline): SGDLS, YYNGEE. Generation of TCR cDNA used 5'RACE template switching (which added a universal primer site and UMIs). TCRdb passed the 5' RACE reads through MiXCR, listing each CDR3 protein once. The data contain under 350,000 distinct CDR3 sequences, approximately 4% of them singletons. This clonotype has more than one count but fewer than ten. The antigen is not known. The V gene is TRBV9, the J gene TRBJ1-4, with D uncertain. Material: PBMCs, obtained 5 days after the yellow fever booster vaccination. This TCR was recovered from a man between 18 and 29 years old who received the YFV17D yellow fever vaccine. The CDR3 sequence: CASSVETDSNEKLFF. In DNA form, the CDR3 reads TGTGCCAGCAGCGTGGAAACAGACTCTAATGAAAAACTGTTTTTT.